This T cell receptor beta chain appears in the sequencing data of a study of molecular identifiers for immune sequencing clone quantification. Study-level background: For replicates, RNA isolated from approximately 22,000 or 94,000 naive CD8 cells was divided into five portions, of which four were sequenced.

In regard to this clonotype: Possible read error: a much larger clone is one base away.

Preparation of the bulk TCR libraries relied on previously described methods and listed TCR primers. TCRdb re-called the PCR reads with MiXCR, one entry per CDR3 protein. The table shows 400,000 to 600,000 distinct CDR3 sequences, with over 20% occurring only once. Sequenced sample: naive CD8+ T cells from blood, with Jurkat cell RNA spiked in. The subset denotes: FACS-sorted CD8+CD4-CCR7+CD45RA+ naive T cells. This receptor was obtained from a human donor in good health. Some libraries in this study had Jurkat cell RNA spiked in.

The CDR3 DNA reads TGTGCCAGCAGCCCTACAGGGAAGACTGAAGCTTTCTTT. Protein sequence: CASSPTGKTEAFF. V is TRBV7-6 and J is TRBJ1-1; perhaps TRBD1 as D (6 bases). Germline V gene sequence: CDR1 SGHVS, CDR2 FNYEAQ. V gave up 5 bases and J gave up 5 bases, with 12 bases separating them. There are 13 residues in the CDR3.